This TCR beta chain was documented in a study of blood T cell repertoires in COVID-19. Only a few counts were recorded for this clone. The method was immunoSEQ multiplex PCR; TCRdb's version includes in-frame clones alone and lacks a portion of them. This repertoire shows approximately 170,000 clones, around 74% found once; its top ten account for about 3%. The V and J ends lost 5 bases and 4 bases respectively, with 11 bases between them. The CDR3 has 13 amino acids. The germline V gene encodes CDR1 SGHTA and CDR2 FQGNSA. The TCR originated in a woman aged 80 or older with acute or convalescent COVID-19. The specimen sequenced was peripheral blood. The chain uses TRBV7-2 and TRBJ1-1; D gene uncertain. The CDR3: CASSPYRGTEAFF. The DNA for the CDR3 is TGTGCCAGCAGCCCGTATCGAGGCACTGAAGCTTTCTTT.